The 21 T cell receptor beta chains in this list originate from one sample, sequenced in a study of T cells after posttransplantation cyclophosphamide. Some clones are missing from TCRdb's copy, which holds only in-frame ones; the method was immunoSEQ multiplex PCR. Recorded here are about 5,400 clones, none singletons. Treatment was busulfan-fludarabine conditioning, a marrow graft, and cyclophosphamide on days +3 and +4. The specimen comprised PBMCs, sampled after allogeneic stem cell transplant with posttransplant cyclophosphamide. These TCRs come from a female patient in her 30s who received an allogeneic stem cell transplant from an unrelated donor, was CMV-positive, and had acute and chronic GVHD. Some T cells could come from the graft donor.

This clone was seen at least ten times. This rearrangement joins TRBV1 to TRBJ2-5; no DNA check was done on the table's D call, TRBD1. TRBV1 has pseudogene status. The CDR3 contains 16 residues. DNA of the CDR3: TGCACCAGCAGCCAAGTGGGGGCCTTTCTAGGGGAGACCCAGTACTTC. Protein sequence: CTSSQVGAFLGETQYF.

By sample fraction, this clone is medium-sized (0.01 to 0.1%). The chain couples TRBV5-1 to TRBJ2-4, with 10 bases aligning to TRBD1. The ends lost 0 bases at V and 5 bases at J; junction bases unmatched: 2. CDR1 SGHRS and CDR2 YFSETQ come from the germline V gene. The CDR3 is 15 amino acids. The CDR3 reads CASSLEGTGENIQYF. CDR3 sequence (DNA): TGCGCCAGCAGCTTGGAGGGGACAGGGGAAAACATTCAGTACTTC.

This clone was seen only a few times. Here the CDR3 DNA reads TGTGCCAGCAGCTTCACTCCCGATCAGCCCCAGCATTTT. This gives the protein CASSFTPDQPQHF. V gene TRBV7-2 combines with J gene TRBJ1-5; unclear D gene. The V end was cut by 3 bases, the J end by 5 bases, with 8 bases between. From germline, CDR1 is SGHTA and CDR2 FQGNSA. This CDR3 has 13 residues. Together with reference TRBV7-2 and TRBJ1-5, the CDR3 gives the full variable domain: GAGVSQSPSNKVTEKGKDVELRCDPISGHTALYWYRQSLGQGLEFLIYFQGNSAPDKSGLPSDRFSAERTGGSVSTLTIQRTQQEDSAVYLCASSFTPDQPQHFGDGTRLSIL.

This clone is medium-sized within its sample. V gene TRBV5-1 combines with J gene TRBJ1-2; a possible D gene is TRBD1 (5 bases). This CDR3 comprises 14 residues. Germline V gene lookup returns CDR1 SGHRS and CDR2 YFSETQ. V lost 2 bases to trimming and J lost 4 bases, with 12 bases between them. CDR3 in amino acids: CASSFDSRGYGYTF. The CDR3 DNA sequence: TGCGCCAGCAGCTTTGACAGTCGCGGCTATGGCTACACCTTC.

This clone counts as large. The V call is TRBV19, the J call TRBJ2-1, with 9 positions matching TRBD2. With 5 bases clipped from V and 5 bases from J, the junction kept 10 bases outside the gene matches. There are 16 residues in the CDR3. Germline CDR1 LNHDA, CDR2 SQIVND (reference sequence). The CDR3 reads CASSPLRSSGDNEQFF. CDR3 sequence (DNA): TGTGCCAGTAGTCCACTGAGGTCTAGCGGGGACAATGAGCAGTTCTTC.

In its sample, this clone was seen many times. V gene TRBV6-6 combines with J gene TRBJ1-1, with D uncertain. This CDR3 contains 12 residues. The ends were cut back, 5 bases at V and 8 bases at J, with 12 bases in the middle. Germline lookup yields CDR1 MNHNY and CDR2 SVGAGI (reference sequence). CDR3 in amino acids: CASSTPGVEAFF. The CDR3 coding sequence is TGTGCCAGCAGTACCCCGGGAGTGGAAGCTTTCTTT.

This clone was observed at least ten times. V usage is TRBV5-1 and J usage is TRBJ1-4; 9 nucleotides align to TRBD1. V shed 4 bases, J shed 8 bases, and the junction held 6 bases outside the gene matches. The CDR3 consists of 14 residues. The germline V gene encodes CDR1 SGHRS and CDR2 YFSETQ. The CDR3 DNA follows: TGCGCCAGCAGCCTTACAGGGGGCGGGGAAAAACTGTTTTTT. Residues: CASSLTGGGEKLFF. Drawing the rest from reference TRBV5-1 and TRBJ1-4, the complete variable domain is KAGVTQTPRYLIKTRGQQVTLSCSPISGHRSVSWYQQTPGQGLQFLFEYFSETQRNKGNFPGRFSGRQFSNSRSEMNVSTLELGDSALYLCASSLTGGGEKLFFGSGTQLSVL.

Comment on this clone: A much larger clone differs by one base, so this may be a read error. V gene TRBV5-1 combines with J gene TRBJ1-3; no clear D. The CDR3 sequence is 16 residues long. Germline values: CDR1 SGHRS, CDR2 YFSETQ. The CDR3 spells CASTTSASGNTGELFF. The CDR3 nucleotides read TGCGCCAGCACAACGAGCGCTAGCGGGAACACCGGGGAGCTGTTCTTT.

This clone was seen only a few times. V gene TRBV9 combines with J gene TRBJ2-5; D is possibly TRBD2 (5 bases). V shed 6 bases and J shed 4 bases, with 10 bases lying between them. This CDR3 has 12 amino acids. Germline V gene data show CDR1 as SGDLS and CDR2 as YYNGEE. The CDR3 sequence is CASKGSVETQYF. The CDR3 DNA is TGTGCCAGCAAGGGTAGCGTAGAGACCCAGTACTTC.

This clone was detected ten times or more. This chain links TRBV19 with TRBJ1-3; 8 positions agree with TRBD1. In germline, CDR1 is LNHDA, CDR2 SQIVND (reference sequence). After removal of 6 bases from V and 2 bases from J, the junction contained 12 bases not matched to a gene. This CDR3 is 17 amino acids long. CDR3 sequence reads: CASSKPAGTGAGNTIYF. DNA for the CDR3: TGTGCCAGTAGCAAACCCGCCGGGACAGGAGCTGGAAACACCATATATTTT.

Many counts were recorded for this clone. This chain links TRBV6-5 with TRBJ2-1, with 8 bases that match TRBD2. V trimming: 10 bases; J trimming: 9 bases; junction bases outside the gene matches: 14. CDR1 and CDR2 (germline): MNHEY, SVGAGI. CDR3 length equals 14 residues. CDR3 loop: CATYSAGVSGEQFF. In DNA form, the CDR3 reads TGTGCCACCTACTCAGCGGGAGTGTCTGGTGAGCAGTTCTTC.

This clone was found many times. V usage is TRBV7-3 and J usage is TRBJ1-1; D is perhaps TRBD1 (5 bases). Germline CDR1 and CDR2: SGHTA and FQGTGA. V was shortened by 4 bases and J by 5 bases, with 11 bases between the two germline ends. CDR3 size: 13 residues. DNA of the CDR3: TGTGCCAGCAGCTCGTTCCAGGGAACTGAAGCTTTCTTT. The encoded protein is CASSSFQGTEAFF.

This clone was observed at least ten times. V gene TRBV9 combines with J gene TRBJ2-5; 12 positions agree with TRBD2. Germline loops: CDR1 SGDLS, CDR2 YYNGEE. With 3 bases clipped from V and 4 bases from J, the junction kept 4 bases outside the gene matches. This CDR3 region has 15 residues. In DNA, the CDR3 is TGTGCCAGCAGCGCCCAGGGACTAGCGGGAGAGACCCAGTACTTC. This translates into CASSAQGLAGETQYF.

J is TRBJ1-6 and V is TRBV19; 8 positions match TRBD1. The V segment lost 6 bases and the J segment 7 bases; nucleotides outside the gene matches: 2. The CDR3 runs to 13 residues. The germline V gene encodes CDR1 LNHDA and CDR2 SQIVND (reference sequence). The DNA for the CDR3 is TGTGCCAGTAGGGACAGGGTAAATTCACCCCTCCACTTT. It encodes CASRDRVNSPLHF. Using reference TRBV19 and TRBJ1-6 for the parts outside the CDR3, the full variable domain is DGGITQSPKYLFRKEGQNVTLSCEQNLNHDAMYWYRQDPGQGLRLIYYSQIVNDFQKGDIAEGYSVSREKKESFPLTVTSAQKNPTAFYLCASRDRVNSPLHFGNGTRLTVT.

The chain links TRBV11-1 to TRBJ2-2; D unresolved. V was clipped by 2 bases and J by 4 bases, with 8 bases between them. The CDR3 has 14 residues. The V gene's germline CDR1 is SGHAT and CDR2 FQDESV (reference sequence). The CDR3 spells CASSLIPSTGELFF. The CDR3 DNA reads as TGTGCCAGCAGCTTAATCCCTTCCACCGGGGAGCTGTTTTTT. The entire variable domain, with the rest obtained from reference TRBV11-1 and TRBJ2-2, is as follows: EAEVAQSPRYKITEKSQAVAFWCDPISGHATLYWYRQILGQGPELLVQFQDESVVDDSQLPKDRFSAERLKGVDSTLKIQPAELGDSAMYLCASSLIPSTGELFFGEGSRLTVL.

This clone was seen many times. V and J are TRBV7-2 and TRBJ2-3, with 8 bases matching TRBD2. The J segment lost 4 bases and the V segment lost 2 bases, leaving 11 bases of the junction unmatched. The CDR3 contains 17 residues. Germline V gives CDR1 SGHTA, CDR2 FQGNSA. CDR3 loop: CASSLFGAGVVADTQYF. CDR3 DNA sequence: TGTGCCAGCAGCTTATTCGGAGCGGGAGTTGTGGCAGATACGCAGTATTTT.

This clone was counted ten times or more. This sequence joins TRBV2 and TRBJ1-2; 7 nucleotides match TRBD1. V dropped 4 bases and J dropped 2; count of bases not matched to a gene: 4. CDR3 length: 14 amino acids. Germline-derived CDR1 and CDR2 are SNHLY and FYNNEI. The CDR3 bases are TGTGCCAGCAGTGTGGGACAGCTCAACTATGGCTACACCTTC. Protein sequence: CASSVGQLNYGYTF.

This clone was seen repeatedly, ten times or more. The genes are TRBV7-9 and TRBJ2-1, with 13 bases that match TRBD2. CDR1 is SEHNR and CDR2 is FQNEAQ in the germline V gene (reference sequence). V shed 5 bases and J 6 bases; nucleotides not matched to a gene: 4. The CDR3 covers 15 residues. CDR3 amino acids: CASSAGLAGLNEQFF. CDR3 bases: TGTGCCAGCAGCGCGGGACTAGCGGGGCTCAATGAGCAGTTCTTC.

At least ten counts were recorded for this clone. The chain is built from TRBV27 and TRBJ2-3; 8 bases line up with TRBD2. The CDR3 covers 16 residues. V lost 3 bases and J lost 0; bases outside the gene matches: 5. Germline lookup yields CDR1 MNHEY and CDR2 SMNVEV (reference sequence). In DNA form, the CDR3 reads TGTGCCAGCAGTTTGGGACGCGGGGGGAGCACAGATACGCAGTATTTT. This translates into CASSLGRGGSTDTQYF.

This clone was found many times. The chain carries TRBV2 and TRBJ2-3; no firm D call. Germline V gives CDR1 SNHLY, CDR2 FYNNEI. The length of the CDR3 is 12 residues. V shed 2 bases and J shed 4 bases, with 4 bases lying between them. The CDR3 bases are TGTGCCAGCAGTGAACGTCCAGATACGCAGTATTTT. It encodes CASSERPDTQYF.

This clone was seen at least ten times. This chain connects TRBV5-5 to TRBJ2-1, with a tentative D call TRBD1 (5 bases). The germline V and J ends were trimmed by 2 bases and 0 bases, with 9 bases remaining between them. This CDR3 has 15 residues. Per the germline V gene, CDR1 is SGHKS and CDR2 is YYEKEE (reference sequence). CDR3 sequence: CASSLGVYSYNEQFF. The CDR3 bases are TGTGCCAGCAGCTTAGGGGTATACTCCTACAATGAGCAGTTCTTC.